In this sample, the clone carrying this T cell receptor (beta chain) turned up once. V lost 5 bases and J lost 0; bases outside the gene matches: 7. The CDR3 spans 16 residues. Germline-derived CDR1 and CDR2 are SEHNR and FQNEAQ (reference sequence). The sample belongs to a study of blood T cell repertoires in COVID-19. Study in general: The United States, Italy and Spain supplied acute and convalescent COVID-19 samples. T cells, B-cell-depleted T cells, or PBMCs supplied cDNA or gDNA.

Assay: immunoSEQ multiplex PCR; the TCRdb copy retains only in-frame clones and omits some. Of 300,000 or so clones in the sample, around 90% were seen once. This clonotype was sampled from a woman between 40 and 55 years old with acute or convalescent COVID-19. V gene TRBV7-9 combines with J gene TRBJ2-5; 9 positions agree with TRBD2. Material for sequencing was peripheral blood. CDR3 loop: CASSRVPSGDQETQYF. CDR3 DNA: TGTGCCAGCAGCCGTGTGCCTAGCGGGGACCAAGAGACCCAGTACTTC.